The 27 T cell receptor beta chains in this list originate from one sample, sequenced in a study of CD8+ T cells in alopecia areata. Treatment given: oral pan-JAK inhibitor, 5-10 mg twice daily. As the sequencing template, cDNA was produced by extracting RNA and reverse transcribing it. The data were produced by immunoSEQ multiplex PCR, yet TCRdb's version contains in-frame clones alone and is incomplete. The repertoire holds around 120,000 clones, with roughly 58% as singletons. This material consisted of CD8+ T cells sorted from blood, taken at week 4, from a patient treated with tofacitinib. The receptors stem from a human donor with alopecia areata.

The rearrangement uses TRBV30 and TRBJ1-1; 7 bases align to TRBD1. Germline assignment: CDR1 GTSNPN and CDR2 SVGIG (reference sequence). Losses at the gene ends were 0 bases for V and 2 bases for J; bases not matched to a gene: 3. The CDR3 is 14 residues long. The CDR3 loop reads CAWSVAGGNTEAFF. CDR3 sequence (DNA): TGTGCCTGGAGTGTCGCAGGGGGAAACACTGAAGCTTTCTTT.

V gene TRBV30 combines with J gene TRBJ1-5, with 8 bases aligning to TRBD1. This CDR3 region has 12 residues. The V and J ends lost 8 bases and 7 bases, in that order; junction bases with no gene match: 7. Germline V gives CDR1 GTSNPN, CDR2 SVGIG (reference sequence). CDR3 coding DNA: TGTGCCGTTGACAGGGGAGGACAGCCCCAGCATTTT. It yields the protein CAVDRGGQPQHF.

This clone was detected a few times. The J gene is TRBJ2-1, the V gene TRBV10-3, with D tentatively TRBD1 (6 bases). The CDR3 spans 13 residues. Germline assignment: CDR1 ENHRY and CDR2 SYGVKD. The germline V and J ends were trimmed by 7 bases and 0 bases, with 7 bases remaining between them. The CDR3 bases are TGTGCCATCAAAGGGGGCTCCTACAATGAGCAGTTCTTC. Translated: CAIKGGSYNEQFF.

This clone was counted only a few times. The chain has TRBV29-1 and TRBJ2-7; tentatively, D is TRBD2 (7 bases). This CDR3 is built from 14 residues. Germline CDR1 reads SQVTM; CDR2 reads ANQGSEA. V was clipped by 4 bases and J by 2 bases, with 15 bases between them. The CDR3 sequence: CSVASGGGTYEQYF. Here the CDR3 DNA reads TGCAGCGTTGCCTCGGGCGGGGGCACCTACGAGCAGTACTTC.

This chain joins TRBV2 and TRBJ2-7; no clear D gene. Germline V gives CDR1 SNHLY, CDR2 FYNNEI. CDR3 length: 15 amino acids. V gave up 1 base and J gave up 1 base, with 11 bases separating them. In nucleotides, the CDR3 is TGTGCCAGCAGTGAAGGCGGCCTCCTTTCCTACGAGCAGTACTTC. This codes for CASSEGGLLSYEQYF.

There are a few counts of this clone. The V gene is TRBV25-1, the J gene TRBJ1-1; maybe TRBD1 (5 bases). V was cut by 8 bases and J by 4 bases, with 8 bases left in between. The CDR3 is 11 amino acids. Per the germline V gene, CDR1 is MGHDK and CDR2 is SYGVNS. The CDR3 loop reads CASLRGTEAFF. The CDR3, as DNA: TGTGCCAGCCTGAGGGGCACTGAAGCTTTCTTT.

J is TRBJ1-5 and V is TRBV27; 7 bases agree with TRBD1. The CDR3 is made up of 18 amino acids. CDR1 and CDR2 (germline): MNHEY, SMNVEV (reference sequence). Trimming took 4 bases from V and 3 from J; bases not matched to a gene: 15. CDR3 in DNA: TGTGCCAGCAGTTCCACAGAACTAACGGGACAGCTCAATCAGCCCCAGCATTTT. Amino acids: CASSSTELTGQLNQPQHF.

This chain uses TRBV14 with TRBJ2-5; TRBD1 matches at 9 bases. This CDR3 spans 16 amino acids. In germline, CDR1 is SGHDN, CDR2 FVKESK. J was trimmed by 1 base and V by 3 bases; bases with no gene match: 6. Here the CDR3 DNA reads TGTGCCAGCAGCCATTGGACAGGGGAAACCCAAGAGACCCAGTACTTC. Translated, it gives CASSHWTGETQETQYF. Full variable domain (outside the CDR3, taken from reference TRBV14 and TRBJ2-5): EAGVTQFPSHSVIEKGQTVTLRCDPISGHDNLYWYRRVMGKEIKFLLHFVKESKQDESGMPNNRFLAERTGGTYSTLKVQPAELEDSGVYFCASSHWTGETQETQYFGPGTRLLVL.

This chain connects TRBV13 to TRBJ1-1; 8 bases fit TRBD1. CDR3 length equals 14 residues. The V gene end was trimmed by 6 bases and the J gene end by 1 base; junction bases not matched to a gene: 4. CDR1 PRHDT and CDR2 FYEKMQ come from the germline V gene (reference sequence). CDR3 DNA: TGTGCCAGCAGTTACAGGGGGAGGAACACTGAAGCTTTCTTT. As protein: CASSYRGRNTEAFF.

This clone is a singleton in its sample. The chain carries TRBV30 and TRBJ2-1, with TRBD2 identical over 8 bases. The V gene's germline CDR1 is GTSNPN and CDR2 SVGIG (reference sequence). V lost 7 bases, J lost 7 bases, and 12 bases stayed unmatched. This CDR3 is built from 14 residues. CDR3 region: CAFLGGGPRNEQFF. CDR3 bases: TGTGCCTTCCTGGGCGGGGGGCCCAGGAATGAGCAGTTCTTC.

This clone was seen a handful of times. The chain joins TRBV5-1 to TRBJ1-1; D unclear. This CDR3 region has 15 residues. V was trimmed by 0 bases and J by 0 bases, leaving 9 bases between them. Germline V gene lookup returns CDR1 SGHRS and CDR2 YFSETQ. In DNA form, the CDR3 reads TGCGCCAGCAGCTTGGAGGAGAGAGTGAACACTGAAGCTTTCTTT. Protein: CASSLEERVNTEAFF.

The rearrangement uses TRBV9 and TRBJ1-4, with D unclear. Trimming removed 0 bases at V and 5 bases at J, with 8 bases between. The germline gives CDR1 SGDLS, CDR2 YYNGEE. The CDR3 length is 14 residues. CDR3 nucleotide sequence: TGTGCCAGCAGCGTAGACGGGGTAAATGAAAAACTGTTTTTT. Translating gives CASSVDGVNEKLFF.

This chain uses TRBV6-5 with TRBJ2-5; D unresolved. V gave up 8 bases and J gave up 1 base, with 8 bases separating them. This CDR3 comprises 12 residues. CDR1 is MNHEY, CDR2 SVGAGI, per germline. CDR3 in amino acids: CASGVSQETQYF. The CDR3 DNA reads as TGTGCCAGCGGGGTCAGCCAAGAGACCCAGTACTTC.

This clone turned up a few times. This chain connects TRBV27 to TRBJ2-1; TRBD1 matches at 12 bases. CDR1 is MNHEY and CDR2 is SMNVEV in the germline V gene (reference sequence). The CDR3 has 16 residues. Trimming cost V 5 bases and J 8 bases; bases outside gene matches: 10. CDR3 region: CASSPTLGTGGHEQFF. The CDR3 DNA follows: TGTGCCAGCAGTCCGACCCTGGGGACAGGGGGCCATGAGCAGTTCTTC.

The chain combines TRBV6-6 with TRBJ1-2; D perhaps matches TRBD1 (6 bases). Trimming removed 7 bases from V and 8 bases from J, with 23 bases in between. The germline V gene has CDR1 MNHNY and CDR2 SVGAGI (reference sequence). The length of the CDR3 is 15 residues. CDR3 in DNA: TGTGCCAGCACCCCAGCATCCTCCACAGGGATAGGCTACACCTTC. It codes for CASTPASSTGIGYTF.

The J gene is TRBJ1-5, the V gene TRBV7-9, with TRBD1 as a possible D gene (6 bases). Per germline, CDR1 SEHNR and CDR2 FQNEAQ (reference sequence). V was trimmed by 5 bases and J by 3 bases, leaving 14 bases between them. CDR3 length: 15 residues. The DNA of the CDR3 is TGTGCCAGCAGCATTTCCGGGGGCAACAATCAGCCCCAGCATTTT. Translation gives CASSISGGNNQPQHF. Filled out from reference TRBV7-9 and TRBJ1-5, the complete variable domain reads DTGVSQNPRHKITKRGQNVTFRCDPISEHNRLYWYRQTLGQGPEFLTYFQNEAQLEKSRLLSDRFSAERPKGSFSTLEIQRTEQGDSAMYLCASSISGGNNQPQHFGDGTRLSIL.

This clone has just a few counts. The chain is built from TRBV27 and TRBJ2-7, with TRBD1 identical over 8 bases. The length of the CDR3 is 14 residues. The germline V gene encodes CDR1 MNHEY and CDR2 SMNVEV (reference sequence). V shed 7 bases, J shed 2 bases, and the junction held 7 bases outside the gene matches. CDR3: CASTHRGDAYEQYF. Here the CDR3 DNA reads TGTGCCAGCACCCACAGGGGGGACGCCTACGAGCAGTACTTC.

V and J are TRBV27 and TRBJ1-5, with D perhaps matching TRBD1 (6 bases). Trimming took 4 bases from V and 3 from J, leaving 16 bases between them. Germline CDR1 reads MNHEY; CDR2 reads SMNVEV (reference sequence). The CDR3 is 16 amino acids. This chain's CDR3 is CASSSHRAPPNQPQHF. CDR3 sequence (DNA): TGTGCCAGCAGTTCTCACAGGGCCCCACCCAATCAGCCCCAGCATTTT.

The chain combines TRBV5-6 with TRBJ1-1; D call uncertain. This CDR3 region has 13 residues. Germline V gene lookup returns CDR1 SGHDT and CDR2 YYEEEE. V dropped 6 bases and J dropped 2 bases, with 11 bases sitting between them. Written as DNA, the CDR3 is TGTGCCAGCAAGGAGGAGGGTAACACTGAAGCTTTCTTT. Amino acid sequence: CASKEEGNTEAFF.

This chain joins TRBV11-2 and TRBJ1-1; D gene uncertain. V was cut by 0 bases and J by 7 bases, with 12 bases left in between. There are 14 residues in the CDR3. The germline CDR1 and CDR2 sequences are SGHAT and FQNNGV. DNA of the CDR3: TGTGCCAGCAGCTTAGACAGAACCGGGTTTGAAGCTTTCTTT. The encoded protein is CASSLDRTGFEAFF.

This chain uses TRBV29-1 with TRBJ2-2, with D maybe TRBD2 (6 bases). The CDR3 consists of 14 residues. CDR1 is SQVTM and CDR2 is ANQGSEA in the germline V gene. Trimming cost V 2 bases and J 0 bases, with 7 bases left between them. CDR3 region: CSVEQRANTGELFF. In DNA, the CDR3 is TGCAGCGTTGAACAGCGGGCGAACACCGGGGAGCTGTTTTTT.

The V and J genes are TRBV30 and TRBJ1-5; D gene unclear. This CDR3 contains 15 residues. V lost 0 bases and J lost 7, with 16 bases in between. Germline CDR1 is GTSNPN and CDR2 is SVGIG (reference sequence). This chain's CDR3 is CAWSVGEGSWQPQHF. In DNA, the CDR3 is TGTGCCTGGAGTGTTGGAGAGGGATCTTGGCAGCCCCAGCATTTT.

This clone was seen more than once but under ten times. The V gene is TRBV25-1, the J gene TRBJ1-6; D is possibly TRBD1 (5 bases). This CDR3 region has 16 residues. The V end lost 3 bases, the J end lost 0 bases, and 9 bases lay between the germline ends. Germline CDR1 is MGHDK and CDR2 is SYGVNS. In DNA form, the CDR3 reads TGTGCCAGCAGTGATGACAGCCTCTCCTATAATTCACCCCTCCACTTT. Encoded protein: CASSDDSLSYNSPLHF.

The gene calls are TRBV9 and TRBJ2-5, with D possibly being TRBD1 (6 bases). The CDR3 has 15 residues. CDR1 and CDR2 (germline): SGDLS, YYNGEE. Trimming removed 0 bases at V and 2 bases at J, with 11 bases between. CDR3 amino acids: CASSVGSRGQETQYF. The CDR3 DNA follows: TGTGCCAGCAGCGTAGGTAGCAGGGGTCAAGAGACCCAGTACTTC.

The table lists this clone with a few counts. The chain uses TRBV29-1 and TRBJ1-1, with D possibly matching TRBD1 (6 bases). CDR3 size: 12 residues. Trimming stripped 5 bases from V and 4 bases from J, with 11 bases between. Germline V lookup: CDR1 SQVTM, CDR2 ANQGSEA. The CDR3: CSVRTAGTEAFF. The CDR3 bases are TGCAGCGTTCGGACAGCTGGCACTGAAGCTTTCTTT.

There are a few counts of this clone. The chain combines TRBV5-6 with TRBJ1-2; no reliable D call. The CDR3 length is 14 residues. Germline V CDR1 and CDR2: SGHDT, YYEEEE. V was pared by 0 bases and J by 3 bases, with 9 bases between. The CDR3 DNA sequence: TGTGCCAGCAGCTTGGAGGGAATGGACTATGGCTACACCTTC. It codes for CASSLEGMDYGYTF.

The chain recombines TRBV5-6 with TRBJ2-2; no firm D call. The V and J ends lost 0 bases and 4 bases respectively, with 4 bases between them. CDR1 is SGHDT and CDR2 is YYEEEE in the germline V gene. CDR3 length: 13 residues. The chain's CDR3 is CASSLARTGELFF. The CDR3 nucleotides read TGTGCCAGCAGCTTGGCTCGCACCGGGGAGCTGTTTTTT.